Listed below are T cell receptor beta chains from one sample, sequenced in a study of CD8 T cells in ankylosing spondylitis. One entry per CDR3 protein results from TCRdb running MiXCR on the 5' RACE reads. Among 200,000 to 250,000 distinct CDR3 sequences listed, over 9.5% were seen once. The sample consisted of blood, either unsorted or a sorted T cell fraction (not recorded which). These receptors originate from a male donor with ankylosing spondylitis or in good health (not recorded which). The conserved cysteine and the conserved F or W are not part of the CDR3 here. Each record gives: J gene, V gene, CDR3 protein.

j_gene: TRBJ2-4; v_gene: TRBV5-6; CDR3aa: ASSLGVAIQY
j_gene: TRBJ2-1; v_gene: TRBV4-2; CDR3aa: ASSQGLAGYNEQF
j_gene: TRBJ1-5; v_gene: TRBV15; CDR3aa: ATREGEGNQPQH
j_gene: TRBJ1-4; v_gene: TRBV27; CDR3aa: ASGDNGSANEKLF
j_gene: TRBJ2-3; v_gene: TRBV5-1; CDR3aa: ASKTSGASDTQY
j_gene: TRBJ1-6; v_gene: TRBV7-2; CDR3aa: ASSSPRSVVAWVH
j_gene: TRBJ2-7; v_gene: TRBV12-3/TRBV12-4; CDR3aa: ASSLAGLAEIPRPYEQY
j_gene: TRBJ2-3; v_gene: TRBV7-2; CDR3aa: ASSPKSWDTQY
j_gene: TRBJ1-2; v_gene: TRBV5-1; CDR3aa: ASSLGRAEYGYT
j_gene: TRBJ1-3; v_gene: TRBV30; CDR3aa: AWTRWGAGNTIY
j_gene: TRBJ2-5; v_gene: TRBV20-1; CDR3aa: SAEVAGRRETQY
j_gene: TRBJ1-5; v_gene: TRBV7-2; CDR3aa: ASSQESGDNQPQH
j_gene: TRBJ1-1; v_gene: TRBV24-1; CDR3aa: ATSDDRETEAF
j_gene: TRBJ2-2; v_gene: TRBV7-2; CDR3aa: ASPTGTSRATGELF
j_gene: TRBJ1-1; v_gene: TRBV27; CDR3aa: ASRLATTGGIGTEAF
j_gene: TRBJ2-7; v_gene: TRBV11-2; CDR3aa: ASSTRTGGRNEQY
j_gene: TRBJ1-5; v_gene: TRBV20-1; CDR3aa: SASLTGNNQPQH
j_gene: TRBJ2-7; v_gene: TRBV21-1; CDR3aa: ASTPRRGTRSYEQY
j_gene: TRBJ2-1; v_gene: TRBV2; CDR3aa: ASKDSYNEQF
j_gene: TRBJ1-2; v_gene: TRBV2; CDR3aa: ASSITDYGYT
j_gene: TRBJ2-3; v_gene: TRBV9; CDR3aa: ASNTVGLAQDTQY
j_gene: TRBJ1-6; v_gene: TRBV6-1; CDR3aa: ASSLSHTRDNSPLH
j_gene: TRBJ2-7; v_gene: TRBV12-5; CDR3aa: ASGLGDRAYEQY
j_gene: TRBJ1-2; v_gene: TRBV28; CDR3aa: ASRVTDLYGYT
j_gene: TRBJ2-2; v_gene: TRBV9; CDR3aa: ASSVGQSNTGELF
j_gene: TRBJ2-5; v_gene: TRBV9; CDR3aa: ASSVGPMGGGKTQY
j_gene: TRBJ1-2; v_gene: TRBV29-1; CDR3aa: SVVGQNYGYT
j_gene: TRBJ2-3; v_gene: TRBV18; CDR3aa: ASSPGRGVRTDTQY
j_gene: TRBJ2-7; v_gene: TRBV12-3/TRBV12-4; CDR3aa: ASSLSGAGGPSYEQY
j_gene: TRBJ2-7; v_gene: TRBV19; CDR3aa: ASSIGQGAVYEQY
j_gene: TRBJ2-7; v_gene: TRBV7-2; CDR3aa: ASSSQASGGYEQY
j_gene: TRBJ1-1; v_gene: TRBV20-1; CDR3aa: SARFQGGYTEAF
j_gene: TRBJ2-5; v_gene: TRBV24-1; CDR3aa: ATSDSGLAGGQETQY
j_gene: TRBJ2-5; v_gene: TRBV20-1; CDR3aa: SASRQNLQETQY
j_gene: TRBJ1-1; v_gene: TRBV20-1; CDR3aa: SAPILTEAF
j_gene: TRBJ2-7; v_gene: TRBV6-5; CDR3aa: ASSYESGTYEQY
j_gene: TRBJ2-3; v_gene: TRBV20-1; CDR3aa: SARIDVSFTDTQY
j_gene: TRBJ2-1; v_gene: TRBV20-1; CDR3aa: SAARDRGSGEQF
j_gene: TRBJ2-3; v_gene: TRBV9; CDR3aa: ASSVGGTGGTDTQY
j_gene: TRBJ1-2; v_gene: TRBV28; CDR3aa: ASSRGQGYGYT
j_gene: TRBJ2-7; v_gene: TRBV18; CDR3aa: ASSPLDRGRTYEQY
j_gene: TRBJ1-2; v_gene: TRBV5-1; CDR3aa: ASSSTLDGRPNYGYT
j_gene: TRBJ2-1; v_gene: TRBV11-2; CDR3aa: ASSLDRWLAGYNEQF
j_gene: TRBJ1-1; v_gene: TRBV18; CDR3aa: ASSPQAGTMNTEAF
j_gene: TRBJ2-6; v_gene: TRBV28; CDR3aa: ASSLARGQLSGANVLT
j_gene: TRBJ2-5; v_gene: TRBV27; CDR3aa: ASSLRGLSGNGYRETQY
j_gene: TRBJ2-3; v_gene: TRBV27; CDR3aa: ASYPSGGTDTQY
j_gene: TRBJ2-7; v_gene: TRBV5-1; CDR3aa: ASSLEVTGDIDEQY
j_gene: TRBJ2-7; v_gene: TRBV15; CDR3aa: ATSRVGGPSSYEQY
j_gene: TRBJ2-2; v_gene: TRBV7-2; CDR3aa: ASKRVGGRNTGELF
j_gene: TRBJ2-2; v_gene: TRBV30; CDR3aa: AWTTGRGGRNTGELF
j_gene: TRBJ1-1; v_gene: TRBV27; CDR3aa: ASSLGNRANTEAF
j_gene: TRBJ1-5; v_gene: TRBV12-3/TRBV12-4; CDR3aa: ASSLVQGRQPQH